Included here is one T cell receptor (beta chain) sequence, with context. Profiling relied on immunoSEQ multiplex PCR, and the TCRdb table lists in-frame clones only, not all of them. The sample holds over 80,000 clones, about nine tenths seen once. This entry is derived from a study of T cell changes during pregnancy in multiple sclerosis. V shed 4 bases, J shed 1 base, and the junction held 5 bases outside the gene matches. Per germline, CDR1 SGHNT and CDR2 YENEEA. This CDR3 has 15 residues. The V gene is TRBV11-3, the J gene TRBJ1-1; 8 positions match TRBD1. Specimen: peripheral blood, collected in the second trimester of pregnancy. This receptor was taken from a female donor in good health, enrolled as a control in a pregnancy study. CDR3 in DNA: TGTGCCAGCAGCTCCGGGCAGGGGGCGAACACTGAAGCTTTCTTT. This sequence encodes CASSSGQGANTEAFF.